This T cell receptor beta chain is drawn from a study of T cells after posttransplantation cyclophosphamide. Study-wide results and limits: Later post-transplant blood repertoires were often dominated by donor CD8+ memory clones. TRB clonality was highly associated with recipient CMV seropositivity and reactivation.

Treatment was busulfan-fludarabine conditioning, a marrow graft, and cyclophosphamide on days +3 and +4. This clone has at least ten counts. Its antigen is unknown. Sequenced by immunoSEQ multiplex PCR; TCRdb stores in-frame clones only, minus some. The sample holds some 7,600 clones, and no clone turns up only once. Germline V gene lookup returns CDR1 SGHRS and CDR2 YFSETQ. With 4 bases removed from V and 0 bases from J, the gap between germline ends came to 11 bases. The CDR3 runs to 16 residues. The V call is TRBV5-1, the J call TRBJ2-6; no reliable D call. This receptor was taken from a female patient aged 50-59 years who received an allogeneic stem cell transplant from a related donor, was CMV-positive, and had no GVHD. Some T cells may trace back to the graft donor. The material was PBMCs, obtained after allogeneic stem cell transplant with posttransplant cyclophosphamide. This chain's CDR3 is CASSLELNSGANVLTF. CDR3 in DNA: TGCGCCAGCAGCCTCGAACTAAACTCTGGGGCCAACGTCCTGACTTTC.